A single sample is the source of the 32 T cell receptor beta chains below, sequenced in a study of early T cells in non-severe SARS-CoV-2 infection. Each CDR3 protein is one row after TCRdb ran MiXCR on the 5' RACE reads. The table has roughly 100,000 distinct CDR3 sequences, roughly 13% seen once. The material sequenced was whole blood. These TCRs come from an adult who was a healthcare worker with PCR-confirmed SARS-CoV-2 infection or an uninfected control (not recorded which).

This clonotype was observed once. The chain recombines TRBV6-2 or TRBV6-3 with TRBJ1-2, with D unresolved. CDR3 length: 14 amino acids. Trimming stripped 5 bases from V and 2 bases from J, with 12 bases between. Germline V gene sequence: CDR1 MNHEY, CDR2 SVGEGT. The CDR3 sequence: CASSLRTGNYGYTF. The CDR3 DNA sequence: TGTGCCAGCAGTCTGAGGACGGGGAACTATGGCTACACCTTC.

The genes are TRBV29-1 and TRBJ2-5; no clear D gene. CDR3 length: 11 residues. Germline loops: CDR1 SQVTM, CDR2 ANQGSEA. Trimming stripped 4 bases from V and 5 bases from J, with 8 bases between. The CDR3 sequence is CSVARLETQYF. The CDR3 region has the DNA TGCAGCGTTGCCAGGTTGGAGACCCAGTACTTC.

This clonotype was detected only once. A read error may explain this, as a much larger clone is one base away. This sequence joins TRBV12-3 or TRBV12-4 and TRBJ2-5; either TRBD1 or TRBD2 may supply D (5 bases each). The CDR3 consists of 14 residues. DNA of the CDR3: TGTGCCAGCAGTTCCCAACAGGAGGAAGAGACCCAGAACTTC. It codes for CASSSQQEEETQNF.

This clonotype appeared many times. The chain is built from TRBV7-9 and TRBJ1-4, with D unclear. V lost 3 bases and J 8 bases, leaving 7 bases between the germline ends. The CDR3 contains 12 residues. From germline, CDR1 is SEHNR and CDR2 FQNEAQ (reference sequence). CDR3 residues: CASSFGYEKLFF. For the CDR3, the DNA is TGTGCCAGCAGCTTTGGTTACGAAAAACTGTTTTTT. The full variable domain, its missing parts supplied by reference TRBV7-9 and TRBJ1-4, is DTGVSQNPRHKITKRGQNVTFRCDPISEHNRLYWYRQTLGQGPEFLTYFQNEAQLEKSRLLSDRFSAERPKGSFSTLEIQRTEQGDSAMYLCASSFGYEKLFFGSGTQLSVL.

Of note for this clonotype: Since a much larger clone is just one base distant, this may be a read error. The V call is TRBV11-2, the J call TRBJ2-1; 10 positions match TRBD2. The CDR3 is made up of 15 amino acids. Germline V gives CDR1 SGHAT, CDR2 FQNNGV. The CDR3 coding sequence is TGTGTCAGCAGCGCAAGCGGGAGGGCCTCCAATGAGCAGTTCTTC. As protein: CVSSASGRASNEQFF. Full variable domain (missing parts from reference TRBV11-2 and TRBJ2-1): EAGVAQSPRYKIIEKRQSVAFWCNPISGHATLYWYQQILGQGPKLLIQFQNNGVVDDSQLPKDRFSAERLKGVDSTLKIQPAKLEDSAVYLCVSSASGRASNEQFFGPGTRLTVL.

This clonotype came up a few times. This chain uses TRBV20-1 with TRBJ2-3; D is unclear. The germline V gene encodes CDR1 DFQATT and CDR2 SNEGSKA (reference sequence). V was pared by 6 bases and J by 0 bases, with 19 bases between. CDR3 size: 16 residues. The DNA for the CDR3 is TGCAGTGCCAGAACTTACGACTCCACTAGCACAGATACGCAGTATTTT. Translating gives CSARTYDSTSTDTQYF.

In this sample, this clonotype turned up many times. CDR3 nucleotides: TGCAGCGTTGGTGGCGGGATATATGAGCAGTTCTTC. This gives the protein CSVGGGIYEQFF. This chain links TRBV29-1 with TRBJ2-1, with D possibly being TRBD2 (6 bases). This CDR3 region has 12 residues. Germline CDR1 SQVTM, CDR2 ANQGSEA. The V gene lost 4 bases and the J gene lost 8 bases, with 12 bases spanning the gap.

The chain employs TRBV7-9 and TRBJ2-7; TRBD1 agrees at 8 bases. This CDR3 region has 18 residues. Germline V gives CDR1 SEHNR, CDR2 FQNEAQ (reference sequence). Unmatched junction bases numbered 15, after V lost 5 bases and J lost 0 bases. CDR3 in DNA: TGTGCCAGCAGCCAGACGAATCGACAGGGGCTGAACTCCTACGAGCAGTACTTC. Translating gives CASSQTNRQGLNSYEQYF.

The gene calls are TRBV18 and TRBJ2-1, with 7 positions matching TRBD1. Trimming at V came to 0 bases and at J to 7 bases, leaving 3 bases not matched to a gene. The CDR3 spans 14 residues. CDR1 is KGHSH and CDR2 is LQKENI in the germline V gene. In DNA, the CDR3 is TGTGCCAGCTCACCACCGGGGACAGCTAATGAGCAGTTCTTC. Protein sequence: CASSPPGTANEQFF.

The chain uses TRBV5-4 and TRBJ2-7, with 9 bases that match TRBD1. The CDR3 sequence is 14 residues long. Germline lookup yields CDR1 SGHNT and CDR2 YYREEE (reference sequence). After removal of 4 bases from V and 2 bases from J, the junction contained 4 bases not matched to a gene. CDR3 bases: TGTGCCAGCAGCGCCGGACAGGGGACCTACGAGCAGTACTTC. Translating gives CASSAGQGTYEQYF.

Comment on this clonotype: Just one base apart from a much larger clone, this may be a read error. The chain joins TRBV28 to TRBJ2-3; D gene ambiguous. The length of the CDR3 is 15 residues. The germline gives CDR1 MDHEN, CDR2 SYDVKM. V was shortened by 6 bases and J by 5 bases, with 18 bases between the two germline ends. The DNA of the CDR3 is TGTGCCAGCAGGCTCCGCGATCCAGTCAGAGATACGCAGTATTTT. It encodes CASRLRDPVRDTQYF.

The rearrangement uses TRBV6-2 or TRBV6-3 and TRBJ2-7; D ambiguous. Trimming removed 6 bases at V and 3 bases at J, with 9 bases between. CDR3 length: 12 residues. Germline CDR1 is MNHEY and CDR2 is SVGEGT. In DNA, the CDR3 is TGTGCCAGCAGCCTTTTTAACTACGAGCAGTACTTC. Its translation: CASSLFNYEQYF.

CDR3 loop: CASSPLLDSGELFF. CDR3 coding DNA: TGTGCCAGCAGCCCCCTCTTGGACTCCGGGGAGCTGTTTTTT. The chain couples TRBV11-1 to TRBJ2-2, with a weak D call TRBD2 (5 bases). This CDR3 is built from 14 residues. Germline CDR1 is SGHAT and CDR2 is FQDESV (reference sequence). V was pared by 5 bases and J by 6 bases, with 13 bases between.

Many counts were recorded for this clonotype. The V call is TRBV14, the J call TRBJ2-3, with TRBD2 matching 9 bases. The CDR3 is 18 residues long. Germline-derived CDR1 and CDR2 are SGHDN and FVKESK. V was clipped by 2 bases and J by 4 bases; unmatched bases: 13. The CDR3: CASSQRASGNFFADTQYF. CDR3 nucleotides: TGTGCCAGCAGCCAAAGGGCTAGCGGGAATTTCTTTGCAGATACGCAGTATTTT.

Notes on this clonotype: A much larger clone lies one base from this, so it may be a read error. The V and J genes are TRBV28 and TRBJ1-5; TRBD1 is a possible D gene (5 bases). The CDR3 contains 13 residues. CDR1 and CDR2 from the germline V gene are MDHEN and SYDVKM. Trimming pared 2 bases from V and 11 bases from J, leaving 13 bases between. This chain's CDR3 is CASSLQGFRAQHF. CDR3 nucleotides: TGTGCCAGCAGTTTACAGGGATTCAGGGCCCAGCATTTT. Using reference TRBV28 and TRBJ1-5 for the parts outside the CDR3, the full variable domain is DVKVTQSSRYLVKRTGEKVFLECVQDMDHENMFWYRQDPGLGLRLIYFSYDVKMKEKGDIPEGYSVSREKKERFSLILESASTNQTSMYLCASSLQGFRAQHFGDGTRLSIL.

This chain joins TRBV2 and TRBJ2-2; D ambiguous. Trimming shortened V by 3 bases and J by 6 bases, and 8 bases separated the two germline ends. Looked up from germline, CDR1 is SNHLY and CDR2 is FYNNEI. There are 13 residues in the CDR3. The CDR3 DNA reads TGTGCCAGCAGTGACACGCCCCCCGGGGAGCTGTTTTTT. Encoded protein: CASSDTPPGELFF.

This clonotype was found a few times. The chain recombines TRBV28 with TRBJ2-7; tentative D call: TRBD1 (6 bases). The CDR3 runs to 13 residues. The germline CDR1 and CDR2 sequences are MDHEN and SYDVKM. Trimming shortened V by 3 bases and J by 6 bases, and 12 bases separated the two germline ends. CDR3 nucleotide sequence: TGTGCCAGCAGTTTTAGGGGCAGGGGCGAGCAGTACTTC. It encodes CASSFRGRGEQYF. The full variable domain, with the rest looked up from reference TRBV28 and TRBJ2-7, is DVKVTQSSRYLVKRTGEKVFLECVQDMDHENMFWYRQDPGLGLRLIYFSYDVKMKEKGDIPEGYSVSREKKERFSLILESASTNQTSMYLCASSFRGRGEQYFGPGTRLTVT.

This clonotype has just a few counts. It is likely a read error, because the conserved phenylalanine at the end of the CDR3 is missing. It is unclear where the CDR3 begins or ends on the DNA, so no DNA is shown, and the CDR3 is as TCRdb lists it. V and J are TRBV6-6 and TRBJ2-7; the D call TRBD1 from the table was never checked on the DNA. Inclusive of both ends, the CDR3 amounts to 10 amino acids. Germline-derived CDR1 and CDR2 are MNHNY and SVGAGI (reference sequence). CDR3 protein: CASSPGQLYP.

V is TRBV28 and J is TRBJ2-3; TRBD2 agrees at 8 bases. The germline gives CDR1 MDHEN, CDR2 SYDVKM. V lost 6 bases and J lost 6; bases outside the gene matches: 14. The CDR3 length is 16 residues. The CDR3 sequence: CASSSVPRLATDTQYF. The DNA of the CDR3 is TGTGCCAGCAGCTCCGTCCCGAGACTAGCGACGGATACGCAGTATTTT.

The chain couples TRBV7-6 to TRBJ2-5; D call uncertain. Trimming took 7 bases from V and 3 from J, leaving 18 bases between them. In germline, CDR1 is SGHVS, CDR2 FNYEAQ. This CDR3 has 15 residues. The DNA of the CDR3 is TGTGCCAGCAACCCGAGCGTCCTGGGGAAAGAGACCCAGTACTTC. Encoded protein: CASNPSVLGKETQYF.

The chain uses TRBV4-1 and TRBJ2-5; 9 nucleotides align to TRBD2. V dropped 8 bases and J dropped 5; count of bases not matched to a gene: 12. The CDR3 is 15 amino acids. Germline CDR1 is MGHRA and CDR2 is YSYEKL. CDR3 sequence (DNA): TGCGCCAGCGGCGCCGACCCTAGCGGGACTGAGACCCAGTACTTC. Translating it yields CASGADPSGTETQYF.

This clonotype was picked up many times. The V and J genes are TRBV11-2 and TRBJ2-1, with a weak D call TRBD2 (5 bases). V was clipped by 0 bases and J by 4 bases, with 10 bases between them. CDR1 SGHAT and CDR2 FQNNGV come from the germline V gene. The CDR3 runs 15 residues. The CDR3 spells CASSLDSTGYNEQFF. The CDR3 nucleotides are TGTGCCAGCAGCTTAGATTCGACGGGGTACAATGAGCAGTTCTTC.

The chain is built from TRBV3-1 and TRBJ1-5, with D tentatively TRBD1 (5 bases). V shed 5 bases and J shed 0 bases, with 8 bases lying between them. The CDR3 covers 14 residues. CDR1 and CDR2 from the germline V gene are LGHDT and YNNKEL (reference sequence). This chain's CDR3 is CASSLTVSNQPQHF. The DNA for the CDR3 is TGTGCCAGCAGCTTGACAGTTAGCAATCAGCCCCAGCATTTT. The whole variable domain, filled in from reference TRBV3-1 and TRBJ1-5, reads DTAVSQTPKYLVTQMGNDKSIKCEQNLGHDTMYWYKQDSKKFLKIMFSYNNKELIINETVPNRFSPKSPDKAHLNLHINSLELGDSAVYFCASSLTVSNQPQHFGDGTRLSIL.

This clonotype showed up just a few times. The CDR3 coding sequence is TGTGCCAGTAGTATCCCCGTCCGGGGCGGTGTGCAGTTCTTC. Translating it yields CASSIPVRGGVQFF. This chain joins TRBV19 and TRBJ2-1, with D perhaps TRBD1 or TRBD2 (5 bases each). This CDR3 has 14 residues. V gave up 3 bases and J gave up 12 bases, with 18 bases separating them. The V gene's germline CDR1 is LNHDA and CDR2 SQIVND (reference sequence).

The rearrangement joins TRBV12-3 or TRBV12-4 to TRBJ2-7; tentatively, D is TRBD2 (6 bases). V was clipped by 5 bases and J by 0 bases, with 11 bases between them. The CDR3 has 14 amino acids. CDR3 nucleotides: TGTGCCAGCAGTACTAGCCCGTCCTCCTACGAGCAGTACTTC. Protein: CASSTSPSSYEQYF.

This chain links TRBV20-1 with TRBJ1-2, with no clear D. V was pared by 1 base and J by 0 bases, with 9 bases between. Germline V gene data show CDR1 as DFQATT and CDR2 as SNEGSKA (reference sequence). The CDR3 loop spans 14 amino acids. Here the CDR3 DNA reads TGCAGTGCTAGAGTGGCCAGCTCTAACTATGGCTACACCTTC. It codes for CSARVASSNYGYTF.

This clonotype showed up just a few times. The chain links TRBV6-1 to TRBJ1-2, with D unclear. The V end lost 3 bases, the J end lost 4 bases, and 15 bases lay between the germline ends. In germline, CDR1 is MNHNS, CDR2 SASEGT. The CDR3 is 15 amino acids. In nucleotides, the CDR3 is TGTGCCAGCAGTGAGAGCGAGCTCTTTTTCTATGGCTACACCTTC. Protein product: CASSESELFFYGYTF.

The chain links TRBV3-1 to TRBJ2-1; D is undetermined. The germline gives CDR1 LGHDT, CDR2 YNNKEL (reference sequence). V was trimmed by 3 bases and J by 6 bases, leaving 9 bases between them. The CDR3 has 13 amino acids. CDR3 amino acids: CASSQRSGNEQFF. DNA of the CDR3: TGTGCCAGCAGCCAGAGGTCCGGCAATGAGCAGTTCTTC.

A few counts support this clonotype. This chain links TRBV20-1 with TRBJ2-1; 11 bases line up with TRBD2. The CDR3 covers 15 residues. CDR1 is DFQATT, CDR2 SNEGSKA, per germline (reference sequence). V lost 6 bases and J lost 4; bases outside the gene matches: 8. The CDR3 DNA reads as TGCAGTGCGGCCGGGACTAGCGGAAATTACAATGAGCAGTTCTTC. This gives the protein CSAAGTSGNYNEQFF.

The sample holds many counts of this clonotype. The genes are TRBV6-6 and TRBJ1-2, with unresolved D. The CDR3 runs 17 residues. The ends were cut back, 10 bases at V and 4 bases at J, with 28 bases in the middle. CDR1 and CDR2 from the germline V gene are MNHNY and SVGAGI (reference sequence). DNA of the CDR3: TGTGCCACCGGCCCGGATGGACCGGACGGGTTTGGCTATGGCTACACCTTC. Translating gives CATGPDGPDGFGYGYTF.

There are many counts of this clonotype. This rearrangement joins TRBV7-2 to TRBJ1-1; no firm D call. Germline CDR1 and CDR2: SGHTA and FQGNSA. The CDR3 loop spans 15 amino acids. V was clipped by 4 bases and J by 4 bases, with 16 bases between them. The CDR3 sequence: CASSSMAGSTTEAFF. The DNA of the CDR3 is TGTGCCAGCAGCTCAATGGCGGGGAGTACCACTGAAGCTTTCTTT.

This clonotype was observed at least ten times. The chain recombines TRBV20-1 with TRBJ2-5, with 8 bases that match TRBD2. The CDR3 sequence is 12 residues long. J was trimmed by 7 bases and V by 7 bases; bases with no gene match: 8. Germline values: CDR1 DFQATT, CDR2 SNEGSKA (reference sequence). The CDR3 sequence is CSVPGLVGTQYF. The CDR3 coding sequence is TGCAGTGTTCCGGGACTAGTCGGGACCCAGTACTTC.